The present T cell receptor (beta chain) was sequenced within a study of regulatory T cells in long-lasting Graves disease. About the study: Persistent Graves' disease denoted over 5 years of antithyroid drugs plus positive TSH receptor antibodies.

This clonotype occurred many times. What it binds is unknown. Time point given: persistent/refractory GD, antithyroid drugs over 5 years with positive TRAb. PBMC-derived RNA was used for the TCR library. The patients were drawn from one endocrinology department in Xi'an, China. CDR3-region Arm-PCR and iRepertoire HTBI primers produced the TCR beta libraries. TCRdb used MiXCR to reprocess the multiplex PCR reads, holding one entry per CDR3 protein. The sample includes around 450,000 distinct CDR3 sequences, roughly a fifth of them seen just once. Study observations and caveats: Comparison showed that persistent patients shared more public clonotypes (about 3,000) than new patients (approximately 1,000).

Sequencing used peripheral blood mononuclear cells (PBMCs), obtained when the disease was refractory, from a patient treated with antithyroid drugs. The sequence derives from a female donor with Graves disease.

The CDR3 DNA is TGTGCCAGCAGTTTTGGCGGATTGCGGGAGCAGTACTTC. This gives the protein CASSFGGLREQYF. The V and J genes are TRBV12-3 or TRBV12-4 and TRBJ2-7; D ambiguous. The CDR3 covers 13 residues. V lost 3 bases and J 7 bases, leaving 13 bases between the germline ends.